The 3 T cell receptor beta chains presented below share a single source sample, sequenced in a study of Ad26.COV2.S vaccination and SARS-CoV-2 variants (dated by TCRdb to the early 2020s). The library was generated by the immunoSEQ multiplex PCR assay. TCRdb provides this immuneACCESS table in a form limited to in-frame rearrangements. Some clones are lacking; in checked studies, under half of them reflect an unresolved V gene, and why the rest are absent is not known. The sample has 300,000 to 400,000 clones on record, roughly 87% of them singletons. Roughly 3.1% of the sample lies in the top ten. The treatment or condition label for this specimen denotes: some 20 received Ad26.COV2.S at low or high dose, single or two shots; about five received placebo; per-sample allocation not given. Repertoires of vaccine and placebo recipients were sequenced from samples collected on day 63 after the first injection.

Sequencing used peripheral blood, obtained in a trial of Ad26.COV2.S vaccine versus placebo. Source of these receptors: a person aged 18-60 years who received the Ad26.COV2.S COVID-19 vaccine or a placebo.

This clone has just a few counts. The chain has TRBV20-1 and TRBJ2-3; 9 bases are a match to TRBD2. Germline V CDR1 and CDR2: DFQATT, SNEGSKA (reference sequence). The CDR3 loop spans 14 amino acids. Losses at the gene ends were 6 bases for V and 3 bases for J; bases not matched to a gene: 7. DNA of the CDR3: TGCAGTGCCAGTGTCCTAGCGGGGACAGATACGCAGTATTTT. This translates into CSASVLAGTDTQYF.

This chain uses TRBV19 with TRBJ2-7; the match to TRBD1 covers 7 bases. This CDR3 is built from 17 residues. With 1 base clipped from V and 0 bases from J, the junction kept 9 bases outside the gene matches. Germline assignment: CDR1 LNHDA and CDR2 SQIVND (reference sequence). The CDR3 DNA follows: TGTGCCAGTAGTATAGCCCTCGGGACAGCCAGCTCCTACGAGCAGTACTTC. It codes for CASSIALGTASSYEQYF.

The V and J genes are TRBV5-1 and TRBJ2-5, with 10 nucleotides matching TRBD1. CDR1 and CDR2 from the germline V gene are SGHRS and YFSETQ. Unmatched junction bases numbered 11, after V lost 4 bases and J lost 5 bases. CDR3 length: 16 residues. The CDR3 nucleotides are TGCGCCAGCAGCCTACGACCGGGACAGGGGTCGGAGACCCAGTACTTC. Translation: CASSLRPGQGSETQYF.